This TCR beta chain was sequenced for a study of blood T cell repertoires in COVID-19. V lost 6 bases and J 0 bases, leaving 11 bases between the germline ends. This CDR3 has 14 residues. Per germline, CDR1 MNHEY and CDR2 SVGAGI. Original data processing: Estimation of nucleated cell counts was performed using reference gene primer amplification. The data were produced by immunoSEQ multiplex PCR, yet TCRdb's version contains in-frame clones alone and is incomplete. V and J calls and clone size are as listed in that table; D and trimming were resolved from the DNA. This table holds about 28,000 clones, roughly 87% found once.

Sample: peripheral blood. This chain uses TRBV6-5 with TRBJ1-1; D gene unclear. This sequence was found in a human donor in a cohort sampled during active COVID-19. CDR3 coding DNA: TGTGCCAGCAGCCTAGAGTACATGAACACTGAAGCTTTCTTT. Protein sequence: CASSLEYMNTEAFF.